This T cell receptor (beta chain) is drawn from a study of Ad26.COV2.S vaccination and SARS-CoV-2 variants (dated by TCRdb to the early 2020s). Context from the whole study: Donors in the vaccine arm were drawn from COV1001, a multicentre, randomized, double-blind, placebo-controlled phase I-IIa trial testing Ad26.COV2.S in healthy adults. Dosing of Ad26.COV2.S was intramuscular, at either 5x10^10 or 1x10^11 viral particles, delivered as one shot or as two shots spaced 56 days apart. TCRbeta repertoire sequencing served as the tool for gauging how specific and how broad the SARS-CoV-2-reactive T cell receptors were following Ad26.COV2.S vaccination. The TCR-sequenced set comprised approximately 30 samples: approximately 20 Ad26.COV2.S vaccine recipients, 5 placebo recipients and 8 SARS-CoV-2 convalescent individuals. Trial participants were randomized into five groups of five: low-dose or high-dose Ad26.COV2.S given once or twice, or placebo on both occasions. Investigators remained blinded to trial group allocation during experiments and outcome assessment.

Note on this clone: Its antigen is unknown. The input lacks base qualities; no much larger clone sits a single base away.

TCRbeta CDR3 regions were sequenced with the immunoSEQ Assay. After extraction, genomic DNA underwent amplification by bias-controlled multiplex PCR, followed by high-throughput sequencing. In the paper's pipeline: To quantify the absolute abundance of every unique TCRbeta CDR3 region, sequences were collapsed and filtered. T cell fraction was estimated by normalizing TCRbeta template counts to usable DNA, which was measured by amplifying reference genes present in all nucleated cells. Repertoire TCRs were annotated as SARS-CoV-2-specific by exact matching of V gene, CDR3 amino acid sequence and J gene to a known reactive TCR set. The reference SARS-CoV-2 TCR set was derived from MIRA and filtered for enrichment in COVID-19-positive ImmuneCODE repertoires, a step that removed public or cross-reactive TCRs. Using the MIRA antigens, annotated TCRs were further analysed by specific ORF or by position within an ORF. Breadth was defined as annotated unique rearrangements over total unique productive rearrangements; depth was the summed frequency of those rearrangements. Two-sided Wilcoxon rank-sum tests were applied when comparing TCR breadth between groups. TCRdb obtained this table from immuneACCESS and retained in-frame rearrangements with V and J assigned. These tables miss some clones; where compared with another copy, unresolved V genes account for less than half of the shortfall, and the remainder is unexplained. That table gives V, J and clone size, and the DNA gave D and trimming. This sample lists about 680,000 clones; around 92% were detected once. The ten largest clones take up around 1.5% of the sample.

The treatment or condition label corresponds to: some 19 received Ad26.COV2.S at low or high dose, single or two shots; a few received placebo; per-sample allocation not given. Repertoires of vaccine and placebo recipients were sequenced from samples taken on day 63 after the first injection. In Cohort 1b, 25 or so adults aged 18-55 years were enrolled at a single site in Boston, USA, between 29 July and 7 August 2020. Ad26.COV2.S was a replication-incompetent adenovirus type 26 vector that expressed a prefusion-stabilized SARS-CoV-2 spike protein derived from the original Wuhan strain. The paper as a whole reports these results and caveats: It was noted by the authors that total T cell responses may have been underestimated by the TCR breadth and depth analyses. Vaccine and placebo recipients had comparable non-spike TCR breadth, which fits with the vaccine containing only spike. Substantial breadth of spike-specific CD8+ and CD4+ T cell responses was reported after vaccination. Compared with placebo recipients, Ad26.COV2.S recipients showed higher spike-specific TCR breadth (P = 0.0014). The study lacked the statistical power to compare responses across vaccine doses or regimens.

V is cut by 3 bases and J by 1 base, and the space between the germline ends is 5 bases. CDR1 and CDR2 are read off the germline V gene as SGHRS and YFSETQ. There are 12 amino acids in the CDR3, from cysteine to phenylalanine inclusive. Of the read, only the CDR3 DNA is kept; its 36 bases are in frame from base 1. The chain was built from TRBV5-1 and TRBJ2-7, with no confidently assigned D gene. The TCR originated in a person aged 18-60 years who received the Ad26.COV2.S COVID-19 vaccine or a placebo. The input for sequencing was peripheral blood, taken in a trial of Ad26.COV2.S vaccine versus placebo. In nucleotides, the sequence is TGCGCCAGCAGCTCCACTTCCTACGAGCAGTACTTC. This is translated as CASSSTSYEQYF.